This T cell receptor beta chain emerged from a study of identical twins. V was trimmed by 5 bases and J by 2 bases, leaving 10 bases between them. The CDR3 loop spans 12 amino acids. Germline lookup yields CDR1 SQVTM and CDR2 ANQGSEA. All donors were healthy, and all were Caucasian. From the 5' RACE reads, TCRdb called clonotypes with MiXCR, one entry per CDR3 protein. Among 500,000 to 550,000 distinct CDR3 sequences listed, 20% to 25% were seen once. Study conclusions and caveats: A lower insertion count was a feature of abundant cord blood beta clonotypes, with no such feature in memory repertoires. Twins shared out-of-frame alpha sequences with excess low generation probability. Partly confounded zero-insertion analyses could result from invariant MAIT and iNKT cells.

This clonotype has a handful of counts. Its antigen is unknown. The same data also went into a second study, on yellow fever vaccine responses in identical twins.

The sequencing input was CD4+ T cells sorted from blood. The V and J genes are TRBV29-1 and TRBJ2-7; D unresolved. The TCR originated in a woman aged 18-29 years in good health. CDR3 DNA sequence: TGCAGCGTTAGCCAGTCGACCTACGAGCAGTACTTC. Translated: CSVSQSTYEQYF.